What follows are 27 T cell receptor beta chains derived from one specimen sequenced in a study of T cell repertoires in cytomegalovirus infection. Each CDR3 protein gets one entry after TCRdb re-called the reads with MiXCR. Here the sample spans some 300,000 distinct CDR3 sequences, around 10% being singletons. Sequencing used PBMCs. The receptors were gathered from a human donor in good health (CMV status not recorded). Some clones in this sample may be carry-over from other donors' samples.

The chain couples TRBV19 to TRBJ2-4; no definite D call. The V end lost 5 bases, the J end lost 9 bases, and 5 bases lay between the germline ends. Germline CDR1 LNHDA, CDR2 SQIVND (reference sequence). This CDR3 contains 10 residues. The CDR3 coding sequence is TGTGCCAGTAGTGATGGCATTCAGTACTTC. It codes for CASSDGIQYF.

In this sample, this clonotype is medium-sized. The chain uses TRBV7-2 and TRBJ2-5; TRBD2 matches at 8 bases. V shed 4 bases and J 3 bases; nucleotides not matched to a gene: 19. Looked up from germline, CDR1 is SGHTA and CDR2 is FQGNSA. This CDR3 region has 19 residues. The CDR3 nucleotides are TGTGCCAGCAGCTCCCGCCCAACAGGGTATCCCGGGGGGGAAGAGACCCAGTACTTC. Translating it yields CASSSRPTGYPGGEETQYF. Full variable domain (rest looked up from reference TRBV7-2 and TRBJ2-5): GAGVSQSPSNKVTEKGKDVELRCDPISGHTALYWYRQSLGQGLEFLIYFQGNSAPDKSGLPSDRFSAERTGGSVSTLTIQRTQQEDSAVYLCASSSRPTGYPGGEETQYFGPGTRLLVL.

The J gene is TRBJ2-2, the V gene TRBV20-1; TRBD2 aligns across 9 bases. Trimming took 5 bases from V and 3 from J; bases not matched to a gene: 4. The length of the CDR3 is 14 residues. Germline values: CDR1 DFQATT, CDR2 SNEGSKA (reference sequence). This CDR3 is CSALRGGHTGELFF. The CDR3 DNA reads as TGCAGTGCTTTGCGGGGGGGCCACACCGGGGAGCTGTTTTTT.

In its sample, this clonotype was seen a few times. The chain is built from TRBV11-3 and TRBJ1-1; D perhaps matches TRBD1 (6 bases). Germline loops: CDR1 SGHNT, CDR2 YENEEA. The V gene lost 10 bases and the J gene lost 4 bases, with 19 bases spanning the gap. The CDR3 is 14 amino acids. The CDR3 region has the DNA TGTGCCATCGTATACGGGGACAAGACCACTGAAGCTTTCTTT. The encoded protein is CAIVYGDKTTEAFF.

This clonotype was recorded many times. V gene TRBV5-1 combines with J gene TRBJ1-1; D remains unclear. CDR1 is SGHRS, CDR2 YFSETQ, per germline. The CDR3 runs 11 residues. Trimming left V 6 bases short and J 1 base short, with 4 bases between. The CDR3 DNA reads as TGCGCCAGCAACAGGAACACTGAAGCTTTCTTT. Protein sequence: CASNRNTEAFF. The complete variable domain, with remaining parts taken from reference TRBV5-1 and TRBJ1-1, reads KAGVTQTPRYLIKTRGQQVTLSCSPISGHRSVSWYQQTPGQGLQFLFEYFSETQRNKGNFPGRFSGRQFSNSRSEMNVSTLELGDSALYLCASNRNTEAFFGQGTRLTVV.

This clonotype was recorded many times. The chain uses TRBV28 and TRBJ2-3; 7 nucleotides agree with TRBD1. This CDR3 is 17 amino acids long. The ends lost 6 bases at V and 1 base at J; junction bases unmatched: 13. CDR1 MDHEN and CDR2 SYDVKM come from the germline V gene. The CDR3 coding sequence is TGTGCCAGCAGCCTAACTCCGGACAGGAGACGCACAGATACGCAGTATTTT. This translates into CASSLTPDRRRTDTQYF.

A single count supports this clonotype. The CDR3 is CSASSEGGGLAPDTQYF. Here the CDR3 DNA reads TGCAGTGCTTCTTCTGAGGGGGGGGGACTAGCGCCAGATACGCAGTATTTT. This chain links TRBV20-1 with TRBJ2-3; TRBD2 aligns across 10 bases. Trimming at V came to 5 bases and at J to 4 bases, leaving 15 bases not matched to a gene. CDR3 length equals 17 residues. From germline, CDR1 is DFQATT and CDR2 SNEGSKA (reference sequence).

The CDR3, as DNA: TGTGCCAGCAGCTTCCCTTCAGGGTTAAGGACTGAAGCTTTCTTT. It encodes CASSFPSGLRTEAFF. J is TRBJ1-1 and V is TRBV7-9; TRBD1 might be the D (5 bases). The CDR3 is 15 residues long. The germline V and J ends were trimmed by 3 bases and 5 bases, with 16 bases remaining between them. CDR1 and CDR2 from the germline V gene are SEHNR and FQNEAQ (reference sequence).

This clonotype came up many times. The chain is built from TRBV7-2 and TRBJ1-2; D is possibly TRBD1 (5 bases). Trimming shortened V by 5 bases and J by 2 bases, and 12 bases separated the two germline ends. CDR3 length: 14 amino acids. In germline, CDR1 is SGHTA, CDR2 FQGNSA. CDR3 in amino acids: CASSPRGANYGYTF. In nucleotides, the CDR3 is TGTGCCAGCAGCCCCAGAGGGGCGAACTATGGCTACACCTTC. Full variable domain (missing parts from reference TRBV7-2 and TRBJ1-2): GAGVSQSPSNKVTEKGKDVELRCDPISGHTALYWYRQSLGQGLEFLIYFQGNSAPDKSGLPSDRFSAERTGGSVSTLTIQRTQQEDSAVYLCASSPRGANYGYTFGSGTRLTVV.

This clonotype was seen many times. CDR3 sequence: CASSYSPANTGELFF. CDR3 nucleotides: TGTGCCAGCAGTTACTCGCCGGCTAACACCGGGGAGCTGTTTTTT. The rearrangement uses TRBV6-2 or TRBV6-3 and TRBJ2-2; D is unresolved. The CDR3 has 15 residues. Trimming took 0 bases from V and 2 from J, leaving 7 bases between them. Germline values: CDR1 MNHEY, CDR2 SVGEGT.

The sample holds many counts of this clonotype. The chain couples TRBV20-1 to TRBJ2-4; D uncertain. V lost 5 bases to trimming and J lost 0 bases, with 17 bases between them. The CDR3 has 16 amino acids. The germline V gene encodes CDR1 DFQATT and CDR2 SNEGSKA (reference sequence). Here the CDR3 reads CSASPYYSLAKNIQYF. DNA for the CDR3: TGCAGTGCTTCACCGTACTACTCCCTAGCCAAAAACATTCAGTACTTC.

This clonotype came up a few times. The chain carries TRBV20-1 and TRBJ2-7, with D maybe TRBD2 (6 bases). CDR1 and CDR2 (germline): DFQATT, SNEGSKA (reference sequence). V lost 5 bases and J 5 bases, leaving 22 bases between the germline ends. This CDR3 region has 15 residues. The CDR3 nucleotides read TGCAGTGCTCAGAAGGGTTCGGGGAGGTCCGACGAGCAGTACTTC. As protein: CSAQKGSGRSDEQYF.

Only a few counts were recorded for this clonotype. This chain uses TRBV14 with TRBJ2-4; 10 bases match TRBD1. The V gene's germline CDR1 is SGHDN and CDR2 FVKESK. The V and J ends lost 1 base and 0 bases, in that order; junction bases with no gene match: 12. This CDR3 has 20 residues. The DNA of the CDR3 is TGTGCCAGCAGCCAAGCCGGACAGGGGGTTCTCGTGCTAGCCAAAAACATTCAGTACTTC. Translating it yields CASSQAGQGVLVLAKNIQYF.

This clonotype was recorded many times. This sequence joins TRBV28 and TRBJ2-7, with D hard to call. The V end was cut by 6 bases, the J end by 3 bases, with 12 bases between. CDR3 size: 13 residues. Germline values: CDR1 MDHEN, CDR2 SYDVKM. The CDR3 protein is CASSSRALYEQYV. CDR3 DNA sequence: TGTGCCAGCAGCTCCCGGGCCCTCTACGAGCAGTACGTC.

This clonotype was counted a few times. J is TRBJ1-1 and V is TRBV20-1; the D gene is possibly TRBD1 (5 bases). The CDR3 is made up of 13 amino acids. Germline V gives CDR1 DFQATT, CDR2 SNEGSKA (reference sequence). V was trimmed by 4 bases and J by 5 bases, leaving 14 bases between them. The CDR3 loop is CSAISPGGTEAFF. As DNA, the CDR3 is TGCAGTGCTATTTCGCCGGGGGGGACTGAAGCTTTCTTT.

This clonotype has only a few counts. The chain links TRBV5-1 to TRBJ1-2; no firm D call. Deletions cut 4 bases from V and 4 bases from J, with 17 bases between. Germline CDR1 is SGHRS and CDR2 is YFSETQ. This CDR3 spans 15 amino acids. Here the CDR3 DNA reads TGCGCCAGCAGCCTCTCCGGAGAGACTTTCTATGGCTACACCTTC. Amino acids: CASSLSGETFYGYTF.

This clonotype was seen at least ten times. This rearrangement joins TRBV12-3 or TRBV12-4 to TRBJ1-5; no reliable D call. The CDR3 consists of 13 residues. Trimming shortened V by 4 bases and J by 11 bases, and 15 bases separated the two germline ends. CDR3 DNA sequence: TGTGCCAGCAGTTCCCCGGGCCTTGGAGCCCAGCATTTT. Encoded protein: CASSSPGLGAQHF.

This clonotype has a count of ten or more. V gene TRBV19 combines with J gene TRBJ1-5; 9 nucleotides line up with TRBD1. Losses at the gene ends were 4 bases for V and 5 bases for J; bases not matched to a gene: 9. The V gene's germline CDR1 is LNHDA and CDR2 SQIVND (reference sequence). The CDR3 runs 16 residues. The CDR3 DNA reads as TGTGCCAGTAGTACTCTCGCGGGACAGGGCTATCAGCCCCAGCATTTT. Translated, it gives CASSTLAGQGYQPQHF.

CDR3 residues: CASTPGVPDTQYF. The CDR3 nucleotides are TGTGCCAGCACCCCAGGGGTTCCAGATACGCAGTATTTT. The chain employs TRBV7-9 and TRBJ2-3; D possibly corresponds to TRBD1 (6 bases). The CDR3 has 13 amino acids. V lost 7 bases and J lost 4, with 12 bases in between. Germline CDR1 SEHNR, CDR2 FQNEAQ (reference sequence). The variable domain in full, with the rest retrieved from reference TRBV7-9 and TRBJ2-3, is DTGVSQNPRHKITKRGQNVTFRCDPISEHNRLYWYRQTLGQGPEFLTYFQNEAQLEKSRLLSDRFSAERPKGSFSTLEIQRTEQGDSAMYLCASTPGVPDTQYFGPGTRLTVL.

This chain connects TRBV2 to TRBJ2-1, with 9 positions matching TRBD2. From germline, CDR1 is SNHLY and CDR2 FYNNEI. The CDR3 is 14 amino acids. Losses at the gene ends were 6 bases for V and 8 bases for J; bases not matched to a gene: 8. In nucleotides, the CDR3 is TGTGCCAGCAGGGTGGCGGGGGGGAACGATGAGCAGTTCTTC. It translates to CASRVAGGNDEQFF.

The chain joins TRBV28 to TRBJ1-6; 7 bases are shared with TRBD1. Per the germline V gene, CDR1 is MDHEN and CDR2 is SYDVKM. CDR3 length: 15 residues. The ends lost 4 bases at V and 7 bases at J; junction bases unmatched: 7. The CDR3 DNA reads TGTGCCAGCAGTTCCCCGACAGGGAGAAATTCACCCCTCCACTTT. Encoded protein: CASSSPTGRNSPLHF.

This clonotype was seen more than once but under ten times. The V and J genes are TRBV28 and TRBJ2-1, with 8 bases lining up with TRBD2. Trimming removed 2 bases from V and 5 bases from J; junction bases left unmatched: 2. Germline CDR1 MDHEN, CDR2 SYDVKM. The CDR3 extends over 14 amino acids. The CDR3 region has the DNA TGTGCCAGCAGTTTAACTAGCGGAAACAATGAGCAGTTCTTC. Translation gives CASSLTSGNNEQFF.

This clonotype was seen repeatedly, ten times or more. This chain connects TRBV28 to TRBJ2-7; 11 positions agree with TRBD2. V was clipped by 6 bases and J by 4 bases; unmatched bases: 5. Looked up from germline, CDR1 is MDHEN and CDR2 is SYDVKM. This CDR3 comprises 14 residues. The CDR3 reads CASRASGGSYEQYV. CDR3 nucleotides: TGTGCCAGCAGGGCTAGCGGGGGGAGTTACGAGCAGTACGTC.

The chain recombines TRBV20-1 with TRBJ1-5, with D possibly matching TRBD1 (6 bases). Trimming left V 4 bases short and J 4 bases short, with 14 bases between. Germline CDR1 and CDR2: DFQATT and SNEGSKA (reference sequence). This CDR3 is 14 amino acids long. The CDR3 protein is CSATPQGWNQPQHF. DNA for the CDR3: TGCAGTGCTACTCCACAGGGTTGGAATCAGCCCCAGCATTTT.

This clonotype was picked up many times. This chain joins TRBV28 and TRBJ2-5; the D gene is possibly TRBD1 (6 bases). V was pared by 6 bases and J by 4 bases, with 18 bases between. The CDR3 totals 15 residues. Germline CDR1 is MDHEN and CDR2 is SYDVKM. CDR3 protein: CASRPQGTSRETQYF. CDR3 bases: TGTGCCAGCAGACCACAGGGAACATCAAGAGAGACCCAGTACTTC.

In its sample, this clonotype was seen a few times. The rearrangement links TRBV19 to TRBJ1-1; no clear D gene. The V end was cut by 5 bases, the J end by 4 bases, with 11 bases between. Per germline, CDR1 LNHDA and CDR2 SQIVND (reference sequence). This CDR3 is 13 amino acids long. CDR3 nucleotides: TGTGCCAGTAGTTTTAGGGTTTCCACTGAAGCTTTCTTT. As protein: CASSFRVSTEAFF.

Many counts were recorded for this clonotype. The chain has TRBV6-1 and TRBJ2-2, with 7 positions matching TRBD1. This CDR3 has 14 amino acids. Germline lookup yields CDR1 MNHNS and CDR2 SASEGT. V lost 6 bases to trimming and J lost 2 bases; unmatched junction nucleotides: 3. The CDR3 coding sequence is TGTGCCAGCAGGAGACAGGGAAACACCGGGGAGCTGTTTTTT. Translating gives CASRRQGNTGELFF.